The 21 T cell receptor beta chains below come from one sample, sequenced in a study of blood T cell repertoires in COVID-19. The assay was immunoSEQ multiplex PCR, and TCRdb's table has in-frame clones only and misses some. This sample has over 150,000 clones, with 77% found just once. Sequences were obtained from peripheral blood. The receptors here all came from a man between 65 and 80 years old with acute or convalescent COVID-19.

The chain has TRBV6-5 and TRBJ2-5, with TRBD2 matching over 7 bases. In germline, CDR1 is MNHEY, CDR2 SVGAGI. CDR3 length: 15 residues. J gave up 5 bases and V 5 bases, and 11 bases lay outside the gene matches. The DNA of the CDR3 is TGTGCCAGCAGTACGATGCGGGGGAGAGGGGAGACCCAGTACTTC. As protein: CASSTMRGRGETQYF.

The genes are TRBV19 and TRBJ2-1, with a possible D match to TRBD2 (5 bases). Deletions cut 7 bases from V and 2 bases from J, with 12 bases between. Per germline, CDR1 LNHDA and CDR2 SQIVND (reference sequence). This CDR3 comprises 14 residues. CDR3: CASKAETAYNEQFF. The CDR3, as DNA: TGTGCCAGTAAAGCGGAAACCGCCTACAATGAGCAGTTCTTC.

The CDR3 DNA follows: TGTGCCATCAGGACAGGTGCCGGCTCCTACGAGCAGTACTTC. As protein: CAIRTGAGSYEQYF. The chain carries TRBV10-3 and TRBJ2-7; possible D gene TRBD1, 6 bases. V lost 6 bases to trimming and J lost 0 bases, with 12 bases between them. CDR3 length: 14 amino acids. In germline, CDR1 is ENHRY, CDR2 SYGVKD.

This sequence joins TRBV4-1 and TRBJ2-2; weak D call: TRBD1 (6 bases). Trimming removed 3 bases from V and 5 bases from J, with 16 bases in between. Germline CDR1 MGHRA, CDR2 YSYEKL. The CDR3 sequence is 16 residues long. The CDR3 loop is CASSHNTGLGTGELFF. The CDR3 nucleotides read TGCGCCAGCAGCCATAATACAGGGCTGGGGACCGGGGAGCTGTTTTTT.

This chain uses TRBV5-1 with TRBJ2-5; 10 nucleotides agree with TRBD2. The V segment lost 2 bases and the J segment 0 bases; nucleotides outside the gene matches: 13. CDR3 length equals 19 residues. From germline, CDR1 is SGHRS and CDR2 YFSETQ. The CDR3 DNA follows: TGCGCCAGCAGCTTTTCAGCGGGAGGGCGGGGGGGCGACCAAGAGACCCAGTACTTC. This sequence encodes CASSFSAGGRGGDQETQYF.

V and J are TRBV5-1 and TRBJ2-2; 9 positions agree with TRBD2. This CDR3 is 15 amino acids long. Germline CDR1 is SGHRS and CDR2 is YFSETQ. Losses at the gene ends were 2 bases for V and 1 base for J; bases not matched to a gene: 0. In DNA, the CDR3 is TGCGCCAGCAGCTTACTAGCGGGGAACACCGGGGAGCTGTTTTTT. Translated, it gives CASSLLAGNTGELFF.

V gene TRBV6-2 or TRBV6-3 combines with J gene TRBJ1-5, with TRBD1 matching 8 bases. The CDR3 has 17 residues. V was clipped by 6 bases and J by 5 bases; unmatched bases: 15. CDR1 MNHEY and CDR2 SVGEGT come from the germline V gene. Here the CDR3 DNA reads TGTGCCAGCAGCTCGGGGCTGAGGACAGGGTTCGATCAGCCCCAGCATTTT. Encoded protein: CASSSGLRTGFDQPQHF.

The chain employs TRBV5-1 and TRBJ2-7; D is ambiguous. The CDR3 has 14 residues. Germline V gene sequence: CDR1 SGHRS, CDR2 YFSETQ. Between the trimmed V and J ends, which lost 0 bases and 2 bases, there was a span of 9 bases. The CDR3 DNA reads as TGCGCCAGCAGCTTGGAACAGCCCCCCTACGAGCAGTACTTC. Translation gives CASSLEQPPYEQYF.

This chain connects TRBV6-5 to TRBJ1-1; D is unclear. Trimming stripped 6 bases from V and 3 bases from J, with 14 bases between. CDR1 and CDR2 (germline): MNHEY, SVGAGI. The CDR3 is made up of 14 amino acids. CDR3 coding DNA: TGTGCCAGCAGGCCAGATCCCTTTTACACTGAAGCTTTCTTT. Protein: CASRPDPFYTEAFF.

The sample holds one count of this clone. The genes are TRBV9 and TRBJ1-6, with D unclear. Per the germline V gene, CDR1 is SGDLS and CDR2 is YYNGEE. V gave up 0 bases and J gave up 5 bases, with 12 bases separating them. The CDR3 spans 16 residues. The CDR3 DNA sequence: TGTGCCAGCAGCGTAGCTGGAGGGAACGATAATTCACCCCTCCACTTT. Translated, it gives CASSVAGGNDNSPLHF.

The chain links TRBV28 to TRBJ1-5; D is uncertain. The CDR3 is made up of 19 amino acids. CDR1 MDHEN and CDR2 SYDVKM come from the germline V gene. V lost 6 bases, J lost 0 bases, and 24 bases lay in between. CDR3 DNA: TGTGCCAGCAGGCCCCCTGTCGGGTCAGACGAATATAGCAATCAGCCCCAGCATTTT. This encodes CASRPPVGSDEYSNQPQHF. Drawing the rest from reference TRBV28 and TRBJ1-5, the complete variable domain is DVKVTQSSRYLVKRTGEKVFLECVQDMDHENMFWYRQDPGLGLRLIYFSYDVKMKEKGDIPEGYSVSREKKERFSLILESASTNQTSMYLCASRPPVGSDEYSNQPQHFGDGTRLSIL.

Judged by abundance, this clone is medium-sized. The chain carries TRBV4-1 and TRBJ2-7; TRBD1 aligns across 9 bases. The length of the CDR3 is 15 residues. V lost 5 bases, J lost 0 bases, and 5 bases stayed unmatched. CDR1 and CDR2 (germline): MGHRA, YSYEKL. The CDR3 DNA sequence: TGCGCCAGCAGCTACGGACAGGGGAGCTCCTACGAGCAGTACTTC. It is translated as CASSYGQGSSYEQYF.

The chain is built from TRBV19 and TRBJ2-6; TRBD2 might be the D (6 bases). V shed 0 bases and J shed 1 base, with 7 bases lying between them. This CDR3 region has 16 residues. Germline CDR1 LNHDA, CDR2 SQIVND (reference sequence). CDR3 protein: CASSIDAGSGANVLTF. As DNA, the CDR3 is TGTGCCAGTAGTATAGATGCGGGATCTGGGGCCAACGTCCTGACTTTC.

The chain couples TRBV7-2 to TRBJ2-5; TRBD2 might be the D (5 bases). V lost 5 bases and J 3 bases, leaving 13 bases between the germline ends. The germline V gene has CDR1 SGHTA and CDR2 FQGNSA. The CDR3 is 14 amino acids. The CDR3 spells CASSPRLTKETQYF. The CDR3 DNA follows: TGTGCCAGCAGCCCGCGACTAACCAAAGAGACCCAGTACTTC.

The rearrangement uses TRBV2 and TRBJ2-7; 10 bases are a match to TRBD1. V lost 4 bases to trimming and J lost 4 bases; unmatched junction nucleotides: 7. The CDR3 runs 15 residues. Germline CDR1 reads SNHLY; CDR2 reads FYNNEI. Here the CDR3 DNA reads TGTGCCAGCAGTGGACAGGGGGCGCATAAGTACGAGCAGTACTTC. Its protein product is CASSGQGAHKYEQYF.

This clone was detected once. J is TRBJ1-2 and V is TRBV2; 9 nucleotides match TRBD1. Trimming took 4 bases from V and 4 from J; bases not matched to a gene: 4. Looked up from germline, CDR1 is SNHLY and CDR2 is FYNNEI. This CDR3 region has 14 residues. The DNA for the CDR3 is TGTGCCAGCAGTGGAGAGGGACAGGGCTATGGCTACACCTTC. Translated: CASSGEGQGYGYTF.

The chain couples TRBV4-1 to TRBJ2-5; D is perhaps TRBD2 (5 bases). Germline CDR1 and CDR2: MGHRA and YSYEKL. Trimming cost V 4 bases and J 5 bases, with 17 bases left between them. The CDR3 contains 15 residues. Here the CDR3 reads CASSPQASHRETQYF. The DNA of the CDR3 is TGCGCCAGCAGCCCCCAGGCTAGCCATCGCGAGACCCAGTACTTC.

Here the CDR3 DNA reads TGTGCCAGCAGTTTACCCGCGGGACGCGAGCAGTACTTC. It is translated as CASSLPAGREQYF. The chain is built from TRBV12-3 or TRBV12-4 and TRBJ2-7, with TRBD2 as a possible D gene (6 bases). V lost 2 bases and J 6 bases, leaving 11 bases between the germline ends. The length of the CDR3 is 13 residues.

The rearrangement uses TRBV24-1 and TRBJ2-3, with 9 bases aligning to TRBD2. V shed 3 bases and J 1 base; nucleotides not matched to a gene: 7. This CDR3 has 17 amino acids. Per the germline V gene, CDR1 is KGHDR and CDR2 is SFDVKD. CDR3 sequence: CATSDGGRAVGTDTQYF. CDR3 DNA: TGTGCCACCAGTGATGGCGGGAGGGCCGTTGGCACAGATACGCAGTATTTT.

The chain recombines TRBV5-1 with TRBJ1-2; TRBD1 agrees at 8 bases. This CDR3 comprises 15 residues. The ends lost 0 bases at V and 6 bases at J; junction bases unmatched: 7. Germline CDR1 and CDR2: SGHRS and YFSETQ. CDR3 coding DNA: TGCGCCAGCAGCTTGGCCCCGGACAGGGCGGATGGCTACACCTTC. This sequence encodes CASSLAPDRADGYTF. Filled out from reference TRBV5-1 and TRBJ1-2, the complete variable domain reads KAGVTQTPRYLIKTRGQQVTLSCSPISGHRSVSWYQQTPGQGLQFLFEYFSETQRNKGNFPGRFSGRQFSNSRSEMNVSTLELGDSALYLCASSLAPDRADGYTFGSGTRLTVV.

The sample holds a few counts of this clone. This sequence joins TRBV29-1 and TRBJ2-1, with 12 bases lining up with TRBD2. The V gene end was trimmed by 7 bases and the J gene end by 9 bases; junction bases not matched to a gene: 10. This CDR3 is 14 amino acids long. Germline assignment: CDR1 SQVTM and CDR2 ANQGSEA. The CDR3 region is CSGLTSGGLGEQFF. The CDR3 region has the DNA TGCAGCGGGCTGACTAGCGGGGGTCTAGGTGAGCAGTTCTTC.